The 8 T cell receptor beta chains reported below all come from one sample, sequenced in a study of blood T cell repertoires in COVID-19. Produced via immunoSEQ multiplex PCR; TCRdb's table is partial and in-frame only. The sample lists 450,000 to 500,000 clones; approximately 85% were seen once. The sequenced material came from peripheral blood. The origin of the receptors is a human donor in a cohort sampled during active COVID-19.

This chain joins TRBV6-5 and TRBJ2-4; D perhaps matches TRBD1 (5 bases). Germline CDR1 and CDR2: MNHEY and SVGAGI. The V end was cut by 0 bases, the J end by 0 bases, with 9 bases between. This CDR3 is 16 amino acids long. As DNA, the CDR3 is TGTGCCAGCAGTTACTCGTTAGGGGTAGCCAAAAACATTCAGTACTTC. It specifies CASSYSLGVAKNIQYF.

This clone was seen a handful of times. The chain employs TRBV20-1 and TRBJ2-7; 7 nucleotides align to TRBD2. J gave up 6 bases and V 3 bases, and 8 bases lay outside the gene matches. CDR3 length: 13 residues. Looked up from germline, CDR1 is DFQATT and CDR2 is SNEGSKA (reference sequence). The CDR3 DNA reads TGCAGTGCTAGTAACCAGGGAGGGGTCGAGCAGTACTTC. This sequence encodes CSASNQGGVEQYF.

V usage is TRBV7-9 and J usage is TRBJ1-4; unclear D gene. The germline gives CDR1 SEHNR, CDR2 FQNEAQ (reference sequence). The CDR3 sequence is 15 residues long. V was clipped by 5 bases and J by 0 bases, with 10 bases between them. The CDR3 is CASSPRSATNEKLFF. The CDR3 nucleotides are TGTGCCAGCAGCCCCCGTAGTGCAACTAATGAAAAACTGTTTTTT.

This chain connects TRBV11-3 to TRBJ1-1; D is ambiguous. Germline V lookup: CDR1 SGHNT, CDR2 YENEEA. The ends were cut back, 3 bases at V and 0 bases at J, with 5 bases in the middle. The CDR3 is made up of 13 amino acids. The CDR3 spells CASSFAMNTEAFF. For the CDR3, the DNA is TGTGCCAGCAGCTTCGCTATGAACACTGAAGCTTTCTTT. Drawing the rest from reference TRBV11-3 and TRBJ1-1, the complete variable domain is EAGVVQSPRYKIIEKKQPVAFWCNPISGHNTLYWYLQNLGQGPELLIRYENEEAVDDSQLPKDRFSAERLKGVDSTLKIQPAELGDSAVYLCASSFAMNTEAFFGQGTRLTVV.

The chain recombines TRBV14 with TRBJ2-1, with 7 bases fitting TRBD2. V lost 4 bases and J lost 7; bases outside the gene matches: 10. This CDR3 is built from 15 residues. Germline V gene lookup returns CDR1 SGHDN and CDR2 FVKESK. The CDR3 sequence is CASSLPGGSWNEQFF. The CDR3 nucleotides read TGTGCCAGCAGCCTCCCTGGCGGGAGTTGGAATGAGCAGTTCTTC. Filled out from reference TRBV14 and TRBJ2-1, the complete variable domain reads EAGVTQFPSHSVIEKGQTVTLRCDPISGHDNLYWYRRVMGKEIKFLLHFVKESKQDESGMPNNRFLAERTGGTYSTLKVQPAELEDSGVYFCASSLPGGSWNEQFFGPGTRLTVL.

The chain uses TRBV7-8 and TRBJ1-6, with D possibly being TRBD1 (5 bases). The V gene lost 5 bases and the J gene lost 8 bases, with 19 bases spanning the gap. CDR1 is SGHVS and CDR2 is FQNEAQ in the germline V gene. The CDR3 covers 16 residues. The CDR3 nucleotides read TGTGCCAGCAGCGTCATATGGCAGGGCTCATATTCACCCCTCCACTTT. Translation: CASSVIWQGSYSPLHF.

The rearrangement uses TRBV19 and TRBJ1-2; D gene uncertain. Germline assignment: CDR1 LNHDA and CDR2 SQIVND (reference sequence). This CDR3 has 12 residues. The V and J ends lost 5 bases and 5 bases respectively, with 9 bases between them. DNA of the CDR3: TGTGCCAGTAGTCGCCTCCGGTATGGCTACACCTTC. This encodes CASSRLRYGYTF.

The count of this clone is one. The rearrangement joins TRBV12-3 or TRBV12-4 to TRBJ2-7; TRBD2 agrees at 8 bases. This CDR3 is 13 amino acids long. Trimming at V came to 1 base and at J to 7 bases, leaving 3 bases not matched to a gene. CDR3 amino acids: CASSLGLAREQYF. CDR3 nucleotides: TGTGCCAGCAGTTTAGGACTAGCGAGGGAGCAGTACTTC.